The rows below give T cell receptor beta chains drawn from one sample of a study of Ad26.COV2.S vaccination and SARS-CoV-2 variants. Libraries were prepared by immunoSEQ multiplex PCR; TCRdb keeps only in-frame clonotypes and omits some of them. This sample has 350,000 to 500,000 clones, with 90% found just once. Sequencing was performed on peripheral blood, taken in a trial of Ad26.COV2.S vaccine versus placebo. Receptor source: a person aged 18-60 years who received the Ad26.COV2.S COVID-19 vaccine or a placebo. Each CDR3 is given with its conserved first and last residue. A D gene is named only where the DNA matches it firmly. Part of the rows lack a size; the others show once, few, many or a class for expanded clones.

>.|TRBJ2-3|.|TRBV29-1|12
TGCAGCATGATAGGTGGCACAGATACGCAGTATTTT
CSMIGGTDTQYF
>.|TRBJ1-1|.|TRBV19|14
TGTGCCAGTAGTATTCGGGGCTTGAACACTGAAGCTTTCTTT
CASSIRGLNTEAFF
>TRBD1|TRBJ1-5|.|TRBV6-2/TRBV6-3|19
TGTGCCAGCAGTTACACAACCGGGACAGGGGGCTTGAGCAATCAGCCCCAGCATTTT
CASSYTTGTGGLSNQPQHF
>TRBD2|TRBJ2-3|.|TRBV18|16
TGTGCCAGCTCACCAGAAGGGACTACCCGTTCTCTGCCGCAGTATTTT
CASSPEGTTRSLPQYF
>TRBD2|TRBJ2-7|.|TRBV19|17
TGTGCCAGTAGTATCGGGGCGCCTAGCGGGGTTTCCTACGAGCAGTACTTC
CASSIGAPSGVSYEQYF
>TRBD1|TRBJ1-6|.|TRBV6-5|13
TGTGCCAGCAAACGGGACAGGGAGTCACCCCTCCACTTT
CASKRDRESPLHF
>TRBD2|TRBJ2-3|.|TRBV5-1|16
TGCGCCAGCAGCTTGGCCAGCGGGAGTGGAGCAGATACGCAGTATTTT
CASSLASGSGADTQYF
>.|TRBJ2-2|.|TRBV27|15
TGTGCCAGCAGCGACCGGCGGAGGAACACCGGGGAGCTGTTTTTT
CASSDRRRNTGELFF
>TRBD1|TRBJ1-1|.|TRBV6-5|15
TGTGCCAGCAGTTACCCCGGACAGGGGGTCCCTGAAGCTTTCTTT
CASSYPGQGVPEAFF
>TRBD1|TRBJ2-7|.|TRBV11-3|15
TGTGCCAGCAGCCCTCGCGGACAGGGAACGTACGAGCAGTACTTC
CASSPRGQGTYEQYF
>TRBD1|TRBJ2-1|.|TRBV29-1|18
TGCAGCGCATCAAGGGGGCTCGGTGCGGGTAGCTCCTACAATGAGCAGTTCTTC
CSASRGLGAGSSYNEQFF
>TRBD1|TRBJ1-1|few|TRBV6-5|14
TGTGCCAGCAGTCAAAGGGACAGTCGGACTGAAGCTTTCTTT
CASSQRDSRTEAFF
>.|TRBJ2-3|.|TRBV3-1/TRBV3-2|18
TGTGCCAGCAGCCAAGATTCGGGGGGCGGGCCTAGCACAGATACGCAGTATTTT
CASSQDSGGGPSTDTQYF
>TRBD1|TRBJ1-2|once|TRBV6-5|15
TGTGCCAGCAGTATCTACAGGGGATCTAACTATGGCTACACCTTC
CASSIYRGSNYGYTF
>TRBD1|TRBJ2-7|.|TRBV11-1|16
TGTGCCAGCAGTCCCTTTCGACAGGGGGCTATTTACGAGCAGTACTTC
CASSPFRQGAIYEQYF
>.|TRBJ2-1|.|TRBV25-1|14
TGTGCCAGTGGCCTGGCAGGGGGGGTCGATGAGCAGTTCTTC
CASGLAGGVDEQFF
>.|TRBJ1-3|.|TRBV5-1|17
TGCGCCAGCAGCCCATGGACGGGCAGTCGCTCTGGAAACACCATATATTTT
CASSPWTGSRSGNTIYF